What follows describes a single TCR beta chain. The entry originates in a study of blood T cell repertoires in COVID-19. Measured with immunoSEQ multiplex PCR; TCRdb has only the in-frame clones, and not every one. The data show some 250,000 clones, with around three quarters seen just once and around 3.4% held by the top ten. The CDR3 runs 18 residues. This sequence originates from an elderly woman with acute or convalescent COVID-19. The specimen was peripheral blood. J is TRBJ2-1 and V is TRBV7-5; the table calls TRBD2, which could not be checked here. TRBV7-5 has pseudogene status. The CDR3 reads CVRSCRPRVAGVSNEQFF. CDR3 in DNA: TGTGTCAGAAGCTGCCGCCCGCGGGTAGCGGGAGTTAGCAATGAGCAGTTCTTC.